These 8 T cell receptor beta chains were sequenced from one sample in a study of vaccination effects on CD4 cells after COVID-19. Generated by immunoSEQ multiplex PCR, the TCRdb table keeps only in-frame clones and is missing some. The table lists tens of thousands of clones, roughly 72% of them singletons, with 9.1% in the top ten. Antigens of these TCRs are unknown. In the ViraFEST assay, antigen-specific CD4+ clonotypes were identified by expansion after peptide-pool stimulation. Investigators separated out CD4+ T cells once around eleven days of culture had passed. In the vaccine recipients, nucleocapsid antibodies were negative and there was no prior SARS-CoV-2 infection. The sequencing used CD4+ T cells from PBMCs cultured with HCoV-NL63 spike peptides, collected before COVID-19 vaccination. All receptors come from a human donor who received a COVID-19 vaccine.

The chain couples TRBV6-4 to TRBJ2-7, with D unclear. The CDR3 sequence is 10 residues long. Germline lookup yields CDR1 MRHNA and CDR2 SNTAGT. With 7 bases removed from V and 3 bases from J, the gap between germline ends came to 4 bases. As DNA, the CDR3 is TGTGCCAGCATTGGCTACGAGCAGTACTTC. It encodes CASIGYEQYF.

A single count supports this clone. The chain carries TRBV12-5 and TRBJ2-3, with TRBD2 matching 10 bases. The CDR3 has 14 residues. Germline V CDR1 and CDR2: LGHNT, FRNRAP. The junction had 5 bases not matched to a gene; V was cut back by 5 bases and J by 6 bases. The CDR3 region has the DNA TGTGCTAGTGGTAGCGGGGGGGCAACGGATACGCAGTATTTT. Translating gives CASGSGGATDTQYF.

The genes are TRBV19 and TRBJ1-2; unclear D gene. V lost 8 bases and J lost 8, with 15 bases in between. The CDR3 consists of 12 residues. From germline, CDR1 is LNHDA and CDR2 SQIVND (reference sequence). The CDR3 sequence is CASFRSAGGYTF. In DNA, the CDR3 is TGTGCCAGTTTCCGATCGGCTGGGGGCTACACCTTC. The entire variable domain, with the rest obtained from reference TRBV19 and TRBJ1-2, is as follows: DGGITQSPKYLFRKEGQNVTLSCEQNLNHDAMYWYRQDPGQGLRLIYYSQIVNDFQKGDIAEGYSVSREKKESFPLTVTSAQKNPTAFYLCASFRSAGGYTFGSGTRLTVV.

The chain employs TRBV11-2 and TRBJ2-3, with D perhaps TRBD2 (7 bases). Germline-derived CDR1 and CDR2 are SGHAT and FQNNGV. With 5 bases removed from V and 1 base from J, the gap between germline ends came to 19 bases. The CDR3 runs to 17 residues. For the CDR3, the DNA is TGTGCCAGCAGCGCCCTATTGGGGGGGCCGGGCACAGATACGCAGTATTTT. Its translation is CASSALLGGPGTDTQYF.

Only a few counts were recorded for this clone. The chain's CDR3 is CASSSDSYGYTF. Written as DNA, the CDR3 is TGCGCCAGCAGTTCTGACAGCTATGGCTACACCTTC. The chain links TRBV10-1 to TRBJ1-2; D might be TRBD1 (5 bases). Trimming removed 5 bases at V and 4 bases at J, with 8 bases between. CDR3 length: 12 residues. Germline V gene lookup returns CDR1 WNHNN and CDR2 SYGVQD (reference sequence).

The chain employs TRBV9 and TRBJ1-1, with D unresolved. Trimming removed 4 bases from V and 4 bases from J, with 14 bases in between. Per germline, CDR1 SGDLS and CDR2 YYNGEE. CDR3 length: 14 amino acids. CDR3 sequence reads: CASSPLPESTEAFF. In DNA form, the CDR3 reads TGTGCCAGCAGCCCCCTGCCGGAGAGCACTGAAGCTTTCTTT.

The chain has TRBV6-1 and TRBJ2-3, with 8 positions matching TRBD2. The CDR3 has 19 residues. The ends lost 4 bases at V and 2 bases at J; junction bases unmatched: 17. CDR1 is MNHNS, CDR2 SASEGT, per germline. This CDR3 is CASSVVTSGRAGSTDTQYF. The CDR3 coding sequence is TGTGCCAGCAGTGTTGTTACCAGCGGGAGAGCAGGATCCACAGATACGCAGTATTTT.

The chain couples TRBV2 to TRBJ2-5; 13 positions agree with TRBD2. The CDR3 totals 16 residues. The V gene end was trimmed by 5 bases and the J gene end by 4 bases; junction bases not matched to a gene: 7. CDR1 SNHLY and CDR2 FYNNEI come from the germline V gene. The DNA of the CDR3 is TGTGCCAGCAGTCCACTAGCGGGAGGGCCTATAGAGACCCAGTACTTC. Residues: CASSPLAGGPIETQYF.